This T cell receptor beta chain was documented in a study of blood T cell repertoires in COVID-19. The CDR3 covers 13 residues. The germline V and J ends were trimmed by 2 bases and 4 bases, with 8 bases remaining between them. Looked up from germline, CDR1 is MNHEY and CDR2 is SVGAGI. Method: immunoSEQ multiplex PCR; TCRdb's copy keeps in-frame clones and lacks some. The repertoire holds 200,000 to 250,000 clones, with 80% to 90% as singletons. With respect to this clone: Different DNA sequences within this sample yield the same CDR3.

The sequenced material came from peripheral blood. The source is a man younger than 40 with COVID-19, enrolled during active disease. The chain employs TRBV6-5 and TRBJ1-2; possibly TRBD1 for D (6 bases). The CDR3 is CASSYEGVYGYTF. The CDR3 coding sequence is TGTGCCAGCAGTTACGAGGGGGTCTATGGCTACACCTTC.